This T cell receptor beta chain was profiled in a study of vaccination and CD4 T cells after COVID-19. Study in general: Post-COVID samples had a sampling time that fell a median approximately 93 days after diagnosis (range 35 to 161).

Note on this clonotype: Its specificity is not known.

Researchers used the Oncomine TCR Beta short-read assay to sequence DNA from cultured CD4+ T cells. TCRdb reprocessed the PCR reads via MiXCR and lists one record per CDR3 protein. Of some 20,000 distinct CDR3 sequences in the sample, 55% were seen once. The V and J ends lost 3 bases and 4 bases respectively, with 19 bases between them. CDR1 is KGHSH, CDR2 LQKENI, per germline. The CDR3 has 17 amino acids. Specified treatment: approximately nine-day PBMC culture with coronavirus spike peptide pools or control peptides (ViraFEST assay). V usage is TRBV18 and J usage is TRBJ1-3; D is possibly TRBD1 (5 bases). The specimen sequenced was CD4+ T cells from blood, cultured in vitro. This clonotype was sampled from a human donor who had recovered from COVID-19. CDR3 sequence: CASSPSPGTALGNTIYF. The CDR3 nucleotides are TGTGCCAGCTCACCCTCCCCCGGGACGGCCCTCGGAAACACCATATATTTT.